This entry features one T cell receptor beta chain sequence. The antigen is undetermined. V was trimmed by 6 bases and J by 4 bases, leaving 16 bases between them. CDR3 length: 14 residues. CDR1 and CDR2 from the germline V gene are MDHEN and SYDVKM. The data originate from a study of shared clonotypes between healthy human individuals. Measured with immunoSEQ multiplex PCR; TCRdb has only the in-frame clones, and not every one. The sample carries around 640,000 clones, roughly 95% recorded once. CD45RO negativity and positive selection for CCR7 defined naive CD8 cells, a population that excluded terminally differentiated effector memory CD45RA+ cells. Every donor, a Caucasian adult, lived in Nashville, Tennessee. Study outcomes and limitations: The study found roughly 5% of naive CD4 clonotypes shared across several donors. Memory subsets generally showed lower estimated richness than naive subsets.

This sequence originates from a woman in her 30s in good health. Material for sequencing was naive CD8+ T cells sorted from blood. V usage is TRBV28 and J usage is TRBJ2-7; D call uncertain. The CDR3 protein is CASSPTTDGYEQYF. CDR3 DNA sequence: TGTGCCAGCAGCCCTACCACGGACGGTTACGAGCAGTACTTC.